This TCR beta chain was recorded in a study of blood T cell repertoires in COVID-19 (dated by TCRdb to 2020 to 2021). Context from the whole study: The collaborator samples originated in the United States, Italy and Spain and spanned the acute and convalescent phases of COVID-19. Samples came from the ongoing ImmuneRACE study (first 160 participants) plus 1,254 subjects from 6 global collaborators. The dataset comprised deeply sampled blood TCRbeta repertoires from subjects exposed to, actively infected with, or recovered from COVID-19. The repertoires were released in a freely available public database intended as a resource for research on the immune response to SARS-CoV-2. The material from the prospective study consisted of cDNA or gDNA derived from T cells, B-cell-depleted T cells, or PBMCs. HLA class I and class II types, where available, came from metadata supplied by the sample provider rather than from assay-based typing. A de-identified subject ID, COVID-19 status, age in years and sex were almost always included in the sample metadata.

TCRbeta CDR3 regions were amplified from genomic DNA by means of the immunoSEQ Assay, a bias-controlled multiplex PCR. Regarding the original processing steps: The number of nucleated cells in each sample was estimated from the amplification of reference gene primers within the assay. To quantify the absolute abundance of each unique TCRbeta CDR3 rearrangement, sequence reads were collapsed and filtered. Productive Simpson clonality was computed per sample as the square root of Simpson's diversity index over productive rearrangements. TCRdb stores this immuneACCESS table with in-frame sequences only. Part of the clones is absent; in the studies checked, under half of the shortfall reflects unresolved V genes, and no reason is known for the rest. Clonal size and the V and J genes are those of that table, whereas D and trimming came from the DNA. The sample includes 60,000 to 80,000 clones, with roughly 90% observed a single time. Together, the top ten hold under 4.5% of the sample.

For CDR1 and CDR2, the germline V gene lists MGHDK and SYGVNS. V ends up 1 base short and J 0 bases short, with an unmatched junction base count of 2. The CDR3 contains 16 residues, cysteine and phenylalanine counted. Only the CDR3 DNA stays, 48 bases, in frame from base 1. Each collaborating institution followed its own protocols to collect whole blood in K2EDTA tubes. For TCRbeta analysis, collaborators shipped samples as frozen whole blood, isolated PBMCs, or DNA extracted from either of those sample types. Findings and caveats that apply to the study as a whole: The amount of clinical and demographic metadata varied by source and participant and was provided uncurated.

Notes on this clone: Which antigen it targets is not known. Per-base qualities were not stored, and no clone one base away is much larger.

Sequencing input: peripheral blood. This chain is built from TRBV25-1 and TRBJ2-1, and TRBD2 matches 8 of the central bases. The TCR was taken from a human donor in a cohort sampled during active COVID-19. The DNA is as follows: TGTGCCAGCAGTGAATTTGCGGGAGGCTCCTACAATGAGCAGTTCTTC. Protein translation: CASSEFAGGSYNEQFF. With the portions outside the CDR3 filled from the reference TRBV25-1 and TRBJ2-1 genes, the complete variable region becomes EADIYQTPRYLVIGTGKKITLECSQTMGHDKMYWYQQDPGMELHLIHYSYGVNSTEKGDLSSESTVSRIRTEHFPLTLESARPSHTSQYLCASSEFAGGSYNEQFFGPGTRLTVL.